This TCR beta chain was retrieved from a study of blood T cells in healthy people across ages. Findings of the study overall: PBMCs went unsorted, and a conclusive naive versus antigen-experienced comparison was therefore prevented. Nothing was known about donor CMV status, and this possibly confounded expanded clonotype changes.

This CDR3 contains 14 residues. The germline gives CDR1 SQVTM, CDR2 ANQGSEA. As to this clonotype: The antigen remains undetermined.

Through a sample-barcoded 5' primer and a J-beta primer mix, a second PCR was run for roughly 6 to 11 cycles. A minimum of 2.5 million CDR3-containing paired-end reads was obtained for each sample. TCRdb re-derived calls from the 5' RACE reads in MiXCR, one entry per CDR3 protein. The table lists 600,000 or so distinct CDR3 sequences, around 48% of them singletons. Isolation recovered at least 7 million PBMCs from every sample. The source of this sequence is an elderly man in good health. The sequenced material came from blood. The chain joins TRBV29-1 to TRBJ2-1; the D gene is possibly TRBD1 (6 bases). The DNA end is a closer match to TRBJ2-7, so the J assignment may be wrong. This CDR3 reads CSVEGGQAYNEQYF. In nucleotides, the CDR3 is TGCAGCGTTGAAGGGGGGCAGGCTTACAATGAGCAGTACTTC.